A single sample is the source of the 28 T cell receptor beta chains below, sequenced in a study of T cell responses to AZD1222 COVID-19 vaccine. Produced via immunoSEQ multiplex PCR; TCRdb's table is partial and in-frame only. The top ten clones hold over 15% of a sample with about 98,000 clones, almost 85% of them seen once. The source was peripheral blood, collected on day 0 of AZD1222 vaccination. The receptors stem from an adult in good health.

This chain links TRBV6-5 with TRBJ1-2; 7 nucleotides agree with TRBD1. This CDR3 is built from 14 residues. Germline CDR1 reads MNHEY; CDR2 reads SVGAGI. The ends lost 3 bases at V and 2 bases at J; junction bases unmatched: 3. The CDR3 DNA sequence: TGTGCCAGCAGTTATTCGGACAGGAACTATGGCTACACCTTC. It encodes CASSYSDRNYGYTF.

This chain joins TRBV19 and TRBJ1-2; maybe TRBD1 (6 bases). Germline V gives CDR1 LNHDA, CDR2 SQIVND (reference sequence). The CDR3 sequence is 15 residues long. The V end lost 1 base, the J end lost 4 bases, and 13 bases lay between the germline ends. CDR3 nucleotides: TGTGCCAGTAGTATAGGGGGGGGCGAAACCTATGGCTACACCTTC. The encoded protein is CASSIGGGETYGYTF. The full variable domain, its missing parts supplied by reference TRBV19 and TRBJ1-2, is DGGITQSPKYLFRKEGQNVTLSCEQNLNHDAMYWYRQDPGQGLRLIYYSQIVNDFQKGDIAEGYSVSREKKESFPLTVTSAQKNPTAFYLCASSIGGGETYGYTFGSGTRLTVV.

The rearrangement joins TRBV4-3 to TRBJ1-2; 10 nucleotides match TRBD1. The CDR3 consists of 16 residues. V dropped 3 bases and J dropped 5; count of bases not matched to a gene: 9. The germline CDR1 and CDR2 sequences are LGHNA and YSLEER. In nucleotides, the CDR3 is TGCGCCAGCAGCCAGAGGGGGACAGGGGAACTATATGGCTACACCTTC. It codes for CASSQRGTGELYGYTF.

This clone has just a few counts. J is TRBJ2-5 and V is TRBV12-5, with D possibly being TRBD1 or TRBD2 (5 bases each). The germline V gene has CDR1 LGHNT and CDR2 FRNRAP. The CDR3 extends over 16 amino acids. V dropped 6 bases and J dropped 0 bases, with 17 bases sitting between them. The CDR3 is CASGAGAVKYQETQYF. The CDR3 DNA reads TGTGCTAGTGGCGCCGGGGCAGTCAAGTACCAAGAGACCCAGTACTTC.

Regarding this clone: The same CDR3 is also encoded by other DNA sequences in this sample. The rearrangement links TRBV6-5 to TRBJ1-2; perhaps TRBD1 as D (5 bases). Germline V CDR1 and CDR2: MNHEY, SVGAGI. The CDR3 spans 11 residues. V gave up 2 bases and J gave up 8 bases, with 6 bases separating them. The chain's CDR3 is CASSYRGGYTF. CDR3 DNA: TGTGCCAGCAGTTACAGGGGCGGCTACACCTTC.

This sequence joins TRBV4-2 and TRBJ2-1; tentatively, D is TRBD1 or TRBD2 (5 bases each). The CDR3 contains 17 residues. V gave up 1 base and J gave up 0 bases, with 13 bases separating them. Germline V gene lookup returns CDR1 LGHNA and CDR2 YNFKEQ. DNA for the CDR3: TGTGCCAGCAGCCAAGTCGGGGCCAGCAGCTCCTACAATGAGCAGTTCTTC. Amino acid sequence: CASSQVGASSSYNEQFF.

The rearrangement links TRBV9 to TRBJ2-5; either TRBD1 or TRBD2 may fit D (5 bases each). The V end was cut by 4 bases, the J end by 5 bases, with 15 bases between. The CDR3 totals 14 residues. Germline V gives CDR1 SGDLS, CDR2 YYNGEE. This CDR3 reads CASSTRGVTETQYF. The CDR3 DNA reads as TGTGCCAGCAGCACCCGAGGGGTTACGGAGACCCAGTACTTC.

This clone has only a few counts. The J gene is TRBJ2-2, the V gene TRBV7-9, with TRBD2 matching over 10 bases. The germline gives CDR1 SEHNR, CDR2 FQNEAQ (reference sequence). The CDR3 loop spans 17 amino acids. V trimming: 1 base; J trimming: 1 base; junction bases outside the gene matches: 3. The CDR3 bases are TGTGCCAGCAGCTTAGTTGGGACTAGCGAGAACACCGGGGAGCTGTTTTTT. Protein product: CASSLVGTSENTGELFF.

This clone has just one count. This chain uses TRBV25-1 with TRBJ1-1, with D perhaps matching TRBD1 (5 bases). The CDR3 contains 13 residues. Per the germline V gene, CDR1 is MGHDK and CDR2 is SYGVNS. Trimming left V 5 bases short and J 6 bases short, with 13 bases between. CDR3 nucleotides: TGTGCCAGCAGTAAACAGGCTCTACCTGAAGCTTTCTTT. Its translation: CASSKQALPEAFF.

This sequence joins TRBV11-3 and TRBJ1-1; D possibly corresponds to TRBD1 (6 bases). This CDR3 comprises 16 residues. CDR1 and CDR2 (germline): SGHNT, YENEEA. V was pared by 5 bases and J by 1 base, with 17 bases between. CDR3 DNA: TGTGCCAGCAGCCGCCCCCCGGGGGCTGGGAACACTGAAGCTTTCTTT. This encodes CASSRPPGAGNTEAFF.

This rearrangement joins TRBV5-1 to TRBJ2-3; TRBD2 matches at 9 bases. This CDR3 has 14 amino acids. Losses at the gene ends were 3 bases for V and 3 bases for J; bases not matched to a gene: 2. The V gene's germline CDR1 is SGHRS and CDR2 YFSETQ. The CDR3 spells CASSYGLATDTQYF. CDR3 DNA sequence: TGCGCCAGCAGCTATGGACTAGCGACAGATACGCAGTATTTT.

This chain uses TRBV5-6 with TRBJ2-1; D is uncertain. V lost 1 base and J 1 base, leaving 9 bases between the germline ends. Germline CDR1 is SGHDT and CDR2 is YYEEEE. The CDR3 sequence is 15 residues long. CDR3 loop: CASSLPMISYNEQFF. Written as DNA, the CDR3 is TGTGCCAGCAGCTTGCCTATGATATCCTACAATGAGCAGTTCTTC.

The chain joins TRBV15 to TRBJ1-5, with D tentatively TRBD1 (5 bases). Germline V lookup: CDR1 LNHNV, CDR2 YYDKDF (reference sequence). The length of the CDR3 is 13 residues. Trimming took off 3 bases at V and 5 bases at J, with 8 bases between the two ends. Here the CDR3 reads CATSREGYQPQHF. Written as DNA, the CDR3 is TGTGCCACCAGCAGGGAGGGGTATCAGCCCCAGCATTTT.

The chain uses TRBV7-3 and TRBJ2-3, with TRBD1 identical over 10 bases. The CDR3 length is 15 residues. With 5 bases clipped from V and 3 bases from J, the junction kept 5 bases outside the gene matches. Germline V lookup: CDR1 SGHTA, CDR2 FQGTGA. The CDR3 spells CASSKRQGATDTQYF. CDR3 bases: TGTGCCAGCAGCAAAAGACAGGGGGCGACAGATACGCAGTATTTT.

This chain links TRBV7-9 with TRBJ1-6, with 10 nucleotides matching TRBD1. CDR3 length: 14 amino acids. J was trimmed by 11 bases and V by 4 bases; bases with no gene match: 5. The germline V gene has CDR1 SEHNR and CDR2 FQNEAQ (reference sequence). The CDR3 sequence is CASSSGQGKAPLHF. The DNA of the CDR3 is TGTGCCAGCAGCTCGGGACAGGGGAAAGCACCCCTCCACTTT.

The gene calls are TRBV11-3 and TRBJ2-1; D perhaps matches TRBD1 (5 bases). The germline V gene has CDR1 SGHNT and CDR2 YENEEA. The length of the CDR3 is 14 residues. V was clipped by 3 bases and J by 3 bases, with 9 bases between them. This CDR3 reads CASSFTGIYNEQFF. CDR3 DNA: TGTGCCAGCAGCTTCACAGGAATCTACAATGAGCAGTTCTTC. Variable domain in full (rest from reference TRBV11-3 and TRBJ2-1): EAGVVQSPRYKIIEKKQPVAFWCNPISGHNTLYWYLQNLGQGPELLIRYENEEAVDDSQLPKDRFSAERLKGVDSTLKIQPAELGDSAVYLCASSFTGIYNEQFFGPGTRLTVL.

This sequence joins TRBV7-8 and TRBJ1-6, with a possible D match to TRBD1 (6 bases). V lost 4 bases and J lost 6, with 13 bases in between. The CDR3 is made up of 15 amino acids. Germline CDR1 and CDR2: SGHVS and FQNEAQ. The CDR3 bases are TGTGCCAGCAGCTCGAACAGGGCGTTTAATTCACCCCTCCACTTT. Protein: CASSSNRAFNSPLHF.

The chain is built from TRBV4-1 and TRBJ1-3; 7 nucleotides align to TRBD1. Unmatched junction bases numbered 9, after V lost 2 bases and J lost 2 bases. Germline V gene sequence: CDR1 MGHRA, CDR2 YSYEKL. The CDR3 runs 17 residues. CDR3 in amino acids: CASSQSRQGGTGNTIYF. For the CDR3, the DNA is TGCGCCAGCAGCCAATCCCGACAGGGCGGAACTGGAAACACCATATATTTT.

The V gene is TRBV7-6, the J gene TRBJ2-3; 9 nucleotides agree with TRBD1. This CDR3 contains 17 residues. CDR1 is SGHVS and CDR2 is FNYEAQ in the germline V gene. V shed 5 bases, J shed 3 bases, and the junction held 12 bases outside the gene matches. Written as DNA, the CDR3 is TGTGCCAGCAGCCTACGGGGGACAGGGCTTTTTACAGATACGCAGTATTTT. It encodes CASSLRGTGLFTDTQYF.

The CDR3 loop reads CASTSGIGTSGINEQFF. The CDR3 coding sequence is TGTGCCAGCACATCTGGTATCGGGACTAGCGGGATTAATGAGCAGTTCTTC. The chain uses TRBV7-9 and TRBJ2-1, with 13 bases matching TRBD2. This CDR3 is built from 17 residues. CDR1 SEHNR and CDR2 FQNEAQ come from the germline V gene (reference sequence). V lost 7 bases, J lost 7 bases, and 13 bases stayed unmatched.

The chain recombines TRBV24-1 with TRBJ2-3; D call uncertain. The CDR3 covers 11 residues. Looked up from germline, CDR1 is KGHDR and CDR2 is SFDVKD. V was shortened by 9 bases and J by 3 bases, with 6 bases between the two germline ends. The DNA of the CDR3 is TGTGCCACCGGGTTAACAGATACGCAGTATTTT. The encoded protein is CATGLTDTQYF.

The gene calls are TRBV7-9 and TRBJ2-1; TRBD2 matches at 7 bases. Germline CDR1 and CDR2: SEHNR and FQNEAQ (reference sequence). With 5 bases clipped from V and 7 bases from J, the junction kept 14 bases outside the gene matches. The CDR3 extends over 16 amino acids. This chain's CDR3 is CASSVLGGSRGNEQFF. CDR3 nucleotides: TGTGCCAGCAGCGTCTTGGGAGGGAGCCGAGGGAATGAGCAGTTCTTC.

This chain uses TRBV7-9 with TRBJ2-1; 10 bases are a match to TRBD1. Trimming cost V 3 bases and J 8 bases; bases outside gene matches: 4. The CDR3 covers 14 residues. CDR1 is SEHNR and CDR2 is FQNEAQ in the germline V gene (reference sequence). In nucleotides, the CDR3 is TGTGCCAGCAGCTTGAGGGACAGGGGCCATGAGCAGTTCTTC. Translation: CASSLRDRGHEQFF.

This chain uses TRBV5-5 with TRBJ1-6, with a possible D match to TRBD1 (5 bases). The V gene lost 0 bases and the J gene lost 6 bases, with 13 bases spanning the gap. Germline V lookup: CDR1 SGHKS, CDR2 YYEKEE (reference sequence). CDR3 size: 16 residues. CDR3 sequence (DNA): TGTGCCAGCAGCTTGGCGTGGGGGGATCGTAATTCACCCCTCCACTTT. Translation: CASSLAWGDRNSPLHF. The variable domain in full, completed from reference TRBV5-5 and TRBJ1-6, reads DAGVTQSPTHLIKTRGQQVTLRCSPISGHKSVSWYQQVLGQGPQFIFQYYEKEERGRGNFPDRFSARQFPNYSSELNVNALLLGDSALYLCASSLAWGDRNSPLHFGNGTRLTVT.

This chain uses TRBV11-3 with TRBJ2-3, with D possibly matching TRBD1 (6 bases). CDR3 size: 15 residues. CDR1 and CDR2 from the germline V gene are SGHNT and YENEEA. The V end was cut by 0 bases, the J end by 0 bases, with 7 bases between. This CDR3 is CASSLEGTSTDTQYF. The CDR3 nucleotides are TGTGCCAGCAGCTTAGAGGGGACAAGCACAGATACGCAGTATTTT.

The genes are TRBV2 and TRBJ1-5; no clear D. Germline V lookup: CDR1 SNHLY, CDR2 FYNNEI. This CDR3 comprises 15 residues. V shed 4 bases and J shed 0 bases, with 10 bases lying between them. CDR3 nucleotides: TGTGCCAGCAGTGTTGAAAACCCTAGCAATCAGCCCCAGCATTTT. Translating it yields CASSVENPSNQPQHF.

CDR3 in DNA: TGTGCCAGCTCACCTCAAATCATGACTGAGCCTCGGACCGGGGAGCTGTTTTTT. It codes for CASSPQIMTEPRTGELFF. The chain uses TRBV18 and TRBJ2-2; no clear D gene. Germline CDR1 is KGHSH and CDR2 is LQKENI. Trimming stripped 3 bases from V and 5 bases from J, with 22 bases between. CDR3 length: 18 amino acids. Variable domain in full (rest from reference TRBV18 and TRBJ2-2): NAGVMQNPRHLVRRRGQEARLRCSPMKGHSHVYWYRQLPEEGLKFMVYLQKENIIDESGMPKERFSAEFPKEGPSILRIQQVVRGDSAAYFCASSPQIMTEPRTGELFFGEGSRLTVL.

This clone occurred a few times. The chain combines TRBV4-1 with TRBJ1-2; no clear D. The CDR3 is made up of 16 amino acids. Germline V gene data show CDR1 as MGHRA and CDR2 as YSYEKL. The ends were cut back, 0 bases at V and 3 bases at J, with 14 bases in the middle. The CDR3 region has the DNA TGCGCCAGCAGCCAAGATGTGTCCGGATCTGACTATGGCTACACCTTC. This sequence encodes CASSQDVSGSDYGYTF.